This is a list of T cell receptor beta chains from one sample in a study of CD8 T cells in Susac syndrome. MiXCR was run by TCRdb on the immunoSEQ multiplex PCR reads, yielding one entry per CDR3 protein. The sample lists around 150,000 distinct CDR3 sequences; 93% were seen once. Sequenced material: CD4+ T cells from PBMCs. All receptors derive from a human donor in good health. Both conserved end residues are part of each CDR3. The D gene is left open where the match is weak. The size entry is marked missing in some rows and otherwise reads once, few, many or a size class.

clone size | D gene | J gene | V gene | CDR3 protein | CDR3 DNA
NA | TRBD1 | TRBJ2-5 | TRBV5-1 | CASTSGQAGETQYF | TGCGCCAGCACCTCCGGACAGGCCGGGGAGACCCAGTACTTC
NA | TRBD1 | TRBJ2-3 | TRBV29-1 | CSVEQGATYDTQYF | TGCAGCGTTGAGCAGGGGGCCACCTACGATACGCAGTATTTT
NA | NA | TRBJ2-1 | TRBV3-1 | CASTGQENEQFF | TGTGCCAGCACCGGTCAGGAGAATGAGCAGTTCTTC
once | TRBD2 | TRBJ2-7 | TRBV3-1 | CASSQGLAGASYEQYF | TGTGCCAGCAGCCAAGGACTAGCGGGGGCCTCCTACGAGCAGTACTTC
NA | NA | TRBJ2-5 | TRBV5-1 | CASSVDSNQETQYF | TGCGCCAGCAGCGTCGACTCGAACCAAGAGACCCAGTACTTC
few | NA | TRBJ2-1 | TRBV4-1 | CASSQGSGPVNEQFF | TGCGCCAGCAGCCAAGGTTCAGGGCCGGTCAATGAGCAGTTCTTC
NA | NA | TRBJ1-2 | TRBV20-1 | CSARKAGATYGYTF | TGCAGTGCTAGAAAGGCAGGAGCAACCTATGGCTACACCTTC
NA | TRBD1 | TRBJ1-2 | TRBV2 | CASRAGGAYGYTF | TGTGCCAGCAGAGCAGGGGGCGCCTATGGCTACACCTTC
NA | TRBD1 | TRBJ2-1 | TRBV28 | CASRGDRRGEQFF | TGTGCCAGCAGGGGGGACAGGAGGGGTGAGCAGTTCTTC
NA | TRBD1 | TRBJ2-2 | TRBV9 | CASSATGVGELFF | TGTGCCAGCAGCGCCACAGGGGTCGGGGAGCTGTTTTTT
NA | NA | TRBJ2-5 | TRBV6-5 | CASSYGHVRETQYF | TGTGCCAGCAGTTACGGGCACGTCCGGGAGACCCAGTACTTC
NA | NA | TRBJ1-1 | TRBV20-1 | CSARVRRGTEAFF | TGCAGTGCTAGAGTGCGCAGGGGAACTGAAGCTTTCTTT
once | NA | TRBJ1-4 | TRBV7-8 | CASSLVIRQTTNEKLFF | TGTGCCAGCAGCTTAGTAATCCGACAAACAACTAATGAAAAACTGTTTTTT
NA | NA | TRBJ2-2 | TRBV21-1 | CASSQAPRGNTGELFF | TGTGCCAGCAGCCAAGCGCCCAGGGGAAACACCGGGGAGCTGTTTTTT
NA | TRBD1 | TRBJ2-2 | TRBV7-9 | CASSRIGQGDGELFF | TGTGCCAGCAGCCGTATCGGACAGGGGGACGGGGAGCTGTTTTTT
NA | TRBD1 | TRBJ2-7 | TRBV3-1 | CASSQAGTGGEQYF | TGTGCCAGCAGCCAAGCCGGGACAGGGGGCGAGCAGTACTTC
NA | NA | TRBJ1-1 | TRBV3-1 | CASSQKSLNTEAFF | TGTGCCAGCAGCCAGAAGAGTCTAAACACTGAAGCTTTCTTT
once | NA | TRBJ1-6 | TRBV7-3 | CASSLFRDSPLHF | TGTGCCAGCAGCTTATTTAGGGATTCACCCCTCCACTTT
NA | TRBD2 | TRBJ2-3 | TRBV7-9 | CASSRTSGGPDTQYF | TGTGCCAGCAGCAGGACTAGCGGGGGGCCAGATACGCAGTATTTT
NA | NA | TRBJ2-1 | TRBV10-3 | CAISDSRAAYNEQFF | TGTGCCATCAGTGATTCCCGGGCCGCCTACAATGAGCAGTTCTTC
NA | TRBD2 | TRBJ2-2 | TRBV25-1 | CASSARLAGNTGELFF | TGTGCCAGCAGTGCCCGACTAGCGGGGAACACCGGGGAGCTGTTTTTT
NA | NA | TRBJ2-5 | TRBV29-1 | CSVEDREAQYF | TGCAGCGTTGAAGATCGAGAGGCCCAGTACTTC
NA | NA | TRBJ1-1 | TRBV5-1 | CASSLPDTEAFF | TGCGCCAGCAGCCTGCCCGACACTGAAGCTTTCTTT
NA | TRBD2 | TRBJ2-1 | TRBV20-1 | CSARVAGGNEQFF | TGCAGTGCTAGGGTAGCGGGGGGTAATGAGCAGTTCTTC
NA | NA | TRBJ2-7 | TRBV7-8 | CASSFWGAPEQYF | TGTGCCAGCAGCTTCTGGGGGGCACCCGAGCAGTACTTC
NA | TRBD1 | TRBJ2-5 | TRBV5-4 | CASSPGRTGYQETQYF | TGTGCCAGCAGCCCTGGGAGGACAGGGTACCAAGAGACCCAGTACTTC
NA | TRBD1 | TRBJ1-1 | TRBV10-3 | CATTSGQGGTEAFF | TGTGCCACCACATCGGGACAGGGGGGCACTGAAGCTTTCTTT
NA | NA | TRBJ1-1 | TRBV24-1 | CATRAGGSTEAFF | TGTGCCACCAGGGCCGGGGGGAGCACTGAAGCTTTCTTT
NA | NA | TRBJ1-1 | TRBV30 | CAWSMQPNTEAFF | TGTGCCTGGAGTATGCAGCCGAACACTGAAGCTTTCTTT
NA | NA | TRBJ2-3 | TRBV29-1 | CSVGGGSDTQYF | TGCAGCGTGGGCGGCGGCTCAGATACGCAGTATTTT
NA | TRBD1 | TRBJ2-1 | TRBV29-1 | CSVLRGLNNEQFF | TGCAGCGTCCTCAGGGGGCTGAACAATGAGCAGTTCTTC
few | NA | TRBJ2-3 | TRBV18 | CASSPLVSTDTQYF | TGTGCCAGCTCACCACTGGTTAGCACAGATACGCAGTATTTT
NA | NA | TRBJ2-4 | TRBV6-5 | CASSYRPGNIQYF | TGTGCCAGCAGTTACAGGCCGGGAAACATTCAGTACTTC
NA | NA | TRBJ2-7 | TRBV20-1 | CSAKRIDDSYEQYF | TGCAGTGCTAAGCGTATCGACGACTCCTACGAGCAGTACTTC
NA | NA | TRBJ1-2 | TRBV29-1 | CSVDGGGDYGYTF | TGCAGCGTTGACGGTGGAGGGGACTATGGCTACACCTTC
NA | NA | TRBJ2-7 | TRBV6-6 | CASKEGGTYEQYF | TGTGCCAGCAAAGAGGGGGGTACCTACGAGCAGTACTTC
NA | NA | TRBJ1-1 | TRBV29-1 | CSVRSANTEAFF | TGCAGCGTTAGATCAGCCAACACTGAAGCTTTCTTT
NA | NA | TRBJ1-4 | TRBV18 | CASSPVRGYEKLFF | TGTGCCAGCTCACCAGTCAGGGGTTATGAAAAACTGTTTTTT
NA | NA | TRBJ2-7 | TRBV10-3 | CAISGLDRTRGYEQYF | TGTGCCATCAGTGGGTTAGACAGGACAAGGGGCTACGAGCAGTACTTC
NA | TRBD1 | TRBJ2-7 | TRBV20-1 | CSALDRGPYEQYF | TGCAGTGCCCTCGACAGGGGACCCTACGAGCAGTACTTC
once | NA | TRBJ1-2 | TRBV13 | CASSAKSSNYGYTF | TGTGCCAGCAGCGCGAAATCCTCTAACTATGGCTACACCTTC
NA | NA | TRBJ2-2 | TRBV25-1 | CASSASRDAGELFF | TGTGCCAGCAGTGCCAGCAGGGACGCCGGGGAGCTGTTTTTT
NA | TRBD1 | TRBJ1-1 | TRBV15 | CATSRDPGQTNTEAFF | TGTGCCACCAGCAGAGATCCGGGACAGACGAACACTGAAGCTTTCTTT
NA | NA | TRBJ1-2 | TRBV3-1 | CASSQPPPPKDGYTF | TGTGCCAGCAGCCAACCCCCACCTCCGAAAGATGGCTACACCTTC
NA | TRBD2 | TRBJ2-1 | TRBV7-3 | CASSLGLAGGSTYNEQFF | TGTGCCAGCAGCCTGGGACTAGCGGGGGGATCAACCTACAATGAGCAGTTCTTC
NA | NA | TRBJ2-7 | TRBV5-6 | CASRRKGSYEQYF | TGTGCCAGCAGGAGGAAGGGCTCCTACGAGCAGTACTTC
NA | NA | TRBJ1-2 | TRBV5-1 | CASSLAQGDGYTF | TGCGCCAGCAGCTTGGCGCAGGGTGATGGCTACACCTTC
NA | TRBD2 | TRBJ2-2 | TRBV3-1 | CASSPGSGGTGELFF | TGTGCCAGCAGCCCTGGTAGCGGGGGCACCGGGGAGCTGTTTTTT
NA | NA | TRBJ1-1 | TRBV6-1 | CASEIGWGNTEAFF | TGTGCCAGCGAGATAGGGTGGGGGAACACTGAAGCTTTCTTT
NA | NA | TRBJ1-2 | TRBV18 | CASSPRIRDTGFNYGYTF | TGTGCCAGCTCACCACGGATCCGGGACACCGGTTTTAACTATGGCTACACCTTC